Presented here are 2 T cell receptor beta chains from one specimen sequenced in a study of MAIT cells during Salmonella Paratyphi A infection. General study results and limits: MAIT TRBV usage was oligoclonal, favouring TRBV20 and TRBV6.

Time point indicated: after infection, following antibiotic treatment. MAIT cells were sorted by flow cytometry as Valpha7.2+ CD161+ T cells. Using its own MiXCR run on the 5' RACE reads, TCRdb lists one record per CDR3 protein. The table lists about 710 distinct CDR3 sequences, about 18% of them singletons. Their target antigens are unknown. The material sequenced was MAIT cells from blood, taken at the last sampling point of the challenge study. Receptors were obtained from a person aged 18 to 69 who was deliberately infected with Salmonella Paratyphi A in a paratyphoid fever challenge study.

This clonotype is medium-sized (0.01 to 0.1%). The chain joins TRBV6-4 to TRBJ2-5; 10 bases line up with TRBD2. Germline CDR1 reads MRHNA; CDR2 reads SNTAGT. The V segment lost 0 bases and the J segment 2 bases; nucleotides outside the gene matches: 0. This CDR3 is 15 amino acids long. The CDR3 nucleotides are TGTGCCAGCAGTGACTCTAGCGGGGGGCAAGAGACCCAGTACTTC. It yields the protein CASSDSSGGQETQYF.

This clonotype has ten or more counts. The V gene is TRBV11-1, the J gene TRBJ2-7; 7 bases match TRBD1. CDR1 and CDR2 (germline): SGHAT, FQDESV (reference sequence). CDR3 length: 15 amino acids. V shed 4 bases and J 5 bases; nucleotides not matched to a gene: 11. The CDR3 reads CASSSGTGDLNEQYF. In DNA, the CDR3 is TGTGCCAGCAGCTCCGGAACAGGGGATTTGAACGAGCAGTACTTC.